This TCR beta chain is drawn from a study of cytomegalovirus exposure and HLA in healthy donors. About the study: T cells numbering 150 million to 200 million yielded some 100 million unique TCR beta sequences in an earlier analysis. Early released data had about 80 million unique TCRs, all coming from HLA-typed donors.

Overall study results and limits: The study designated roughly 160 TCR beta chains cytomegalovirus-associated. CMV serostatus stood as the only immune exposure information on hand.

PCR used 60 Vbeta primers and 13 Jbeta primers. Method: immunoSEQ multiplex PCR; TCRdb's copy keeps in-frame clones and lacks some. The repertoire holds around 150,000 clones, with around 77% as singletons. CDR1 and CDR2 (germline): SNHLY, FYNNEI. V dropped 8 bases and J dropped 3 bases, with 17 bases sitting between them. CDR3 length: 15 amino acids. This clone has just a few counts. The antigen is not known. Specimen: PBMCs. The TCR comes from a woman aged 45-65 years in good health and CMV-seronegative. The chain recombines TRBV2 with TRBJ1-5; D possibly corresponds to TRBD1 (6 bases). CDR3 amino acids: CASRRGAGNNQPQHF. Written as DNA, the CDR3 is TGTGCCAGCCGACGGGGGGCCGGAAACAATCAGCCCCAGCATTTT.